This T cell receptor beta chain was found in a study of T cell repertoires in ileal Crohn's disease (dated by TCRdb to 2018 to 2020). Regarding the complete study: Median disease duration was roughly 8.2 years, and approximately 34% of patients were identified as active smokers at the time of surgery. All patients had surgery for a complication: stricturing disease in about 60% and penetrating disease in approximately 39%. Roughly half of the patients were given postoperative therapy, with around eleven receiving thiopurines and about 19 receiving anti-TNF agents. TCR repertoire analysis was done in 57 Crohn's disease patients from a prospective multicentre cohort. Running in parallel with the study was a multicentre cohort set up to find predictors of early endoscopic recurrence following ileocolonic resection. A Rutgeerts score above i0 was used to define endoscopic postoperative recurrence. The study sequenced approximately 150 mucosal samples from around 52 patients, taken at several locations on the surgical specimen and at postoperative endoscopy.

Roughly 500 nanograms of biopsy DNA per sample were submitted for commercial TCRB immunosequencing. CDR3 regions were amplified from genomic DNA by Adaptive Biotechnology using a two-step, amplification bias-controlled multiplex PCR. Primers for every V and J gene segment were used in the first PCR, and barcodes and Illumina adapters were added in the second PCR. CDR3 libraries were sequenced on an Illumina instrument. In the paper's pipeline: The analysis used both the pipelines supplied by the vendor and custom analysis of the raw data in R/Bioconductor with R version 3.3.0. Clonality, ranging from 0 to 1, was calculated as the inverse of the normalised Shannon entropy of all productive clones. High-frequency clones were defined as the share of the repertoire occupied by the top 100 clones, with only clones passing a 95% confidence test being retained. The Simpson index measured repertoire diversity, and the Morisita-Horn index measured overlap between samples. TCRdb limited this immuneACCESS table to in-frame rearrangements with V and J called. A share of clones is missing; checked studies link under half to unresolved V genes, and the rest is unexplained. For V, J and clone size, that table is used; D and trimming come from the DNA. The table for this sample lists over 5,000 clones; 80% to 85% of them were counted only once. The ten largest account for 14% of the sample.

To be eligible, patients had to be adults with ileal or ileocolonic Crohn's disease and an indication for ileocolonic resection. Whole ileal mucosal biopsies were kept frozen at -80 degrees C prior to DNA extraction. Genomic DNA was extracted from frozen whole biopsies with a TRizol-based method and quantified on a NanoDrop 2000 spectrophotometer. Measured from the cysteine to the phenylalanine, the CDR3 is 15 residues long. The entry retains the CDR3 DNA only, 45 bases that are in frame from base 1. The germline ends are 12 bases apart after V is trimmed by 5 bases and J by 2 bases. CDR1 and CDR2, looked up from the germline V gene (reference sequence), are SEHNR and FQNEAQ. Overall results and qualifications from the work: Patients who were active smokers at surgery had a significantly higher proportion of clonal expansions than non-smokers (around 24% vs 18%, p=0.02). Only a subgroup of patients, of unstated size, had mucosal CD4 and CD8 T cells sorted and sequenced. Compared with CD4 T cells, sorted CD8 T cells contained more high-frequency clones, which suggests that the mucosal expansions were mostly CD8. Higher percentages of high-frequency clones at the time of surgery were linked to endoscopic recurrence, and every patient with clonality above 26.8% (18/57) had recurrence.

As to this clone: What this receptor recognizes is not known. One base away there is no much larger clone; base qualities are not given.

The sequence was obtained from an adult with Crohn's disease. The chain employs TRBV7-9 and TRBJ2-2; the D segment cannot be called with confidence. The source material was ileal tissue. The nucleotide sequence reads TGTGCCAGCAGCCAGCATGGGCCAAACACCGGGGAGCTGTTTTTT. Its product reads: CASSQHGPNTGELFF.